This T cell receptor beta chain was recorded in a study of blood T cell repertoires in COVID-19. Assay used: immunoSEQ multiplex PCR; TCRdb lists only in-frame clones, some missing. The data show about 310,000 clones, approximately 89% seen once. The CDR3 has 16 amino acids. Germline CDR1 is SGHTA and CDR2 is FQGNSA. Trimming at V came to 6 bases and at J to 1 base, leaving 10 bases not matched to a gene. This clone occurred once. This rearrangement joins TRBV7-2 to TRBJ1-2; 8 bases align to TRBD1. This clonotype was sampled from a woman aged 50 to 60 who had recovered from COVID-19. The sequenced sample was peripheral blood. The CDR3: CASSHIGQGGNYGYTF. The CDR3 coding sequence is TGTGCCAGCAGTCATATTGGACAGGGTGGTAACTATGGCTACACCTTC. Full variable domain (remainder filled in from reference TRBV7-2 and TRBJ1-2): GAGVSQSPSNKVTEKGKDVELRCDPISGHTALYWYRQSLGQGLEFLIYFQGNSAPDKSGLPSDRFSAERTGGSVSTLTIQRTQQEDSAVYLCASSHIGQGGNYGYTFGSGTRLTVV.